This TCR beta chain appears in the sequencing data of a study of identical twins. Study observations and caveats: Modelling underestimated the level of out-of-frame TCR alpha sharing observed in monozygotic twins. Analyses based on zero insertions could be partly confounded by invariant MAIT and iNKT cells. With abundant cord blood beta clonotypes, insertions were fewer; memory repertoires showed no such pattern.

Of note for this clonotype: No antigen is known for it.

Germline V gene sequence: CDR1 DFQATT, CDR2 SNEGSKA (reference sequence). CDR3 length equals 13 residues. The V gene lost 4 bases and the J gene lost 5 bases, with 12 bases spanning the gap. There were only healthy Caucasians among the donors. Each CDR3 protein gets one entry after TCRdb re-called the 5' RACE reads with MiXCR. The sample has some 900,000 distinct CDR3 sequences; roughly 12% are singletons. The same sample was also used in a study of yellow fever vaccine responses in identical twins.

Input material: PBMCs. This chain uses TRBV20-1 with TRBJ2-1; the D is unclear. This sequence was found in a woman aged 18-29 years in good health. The CDR3 reads CSAIGFRDNEQFF. The CDR3 DNA is TGCAGTGCTATAGGGTTTCGGGACAATGAGCAGTTCTTC.